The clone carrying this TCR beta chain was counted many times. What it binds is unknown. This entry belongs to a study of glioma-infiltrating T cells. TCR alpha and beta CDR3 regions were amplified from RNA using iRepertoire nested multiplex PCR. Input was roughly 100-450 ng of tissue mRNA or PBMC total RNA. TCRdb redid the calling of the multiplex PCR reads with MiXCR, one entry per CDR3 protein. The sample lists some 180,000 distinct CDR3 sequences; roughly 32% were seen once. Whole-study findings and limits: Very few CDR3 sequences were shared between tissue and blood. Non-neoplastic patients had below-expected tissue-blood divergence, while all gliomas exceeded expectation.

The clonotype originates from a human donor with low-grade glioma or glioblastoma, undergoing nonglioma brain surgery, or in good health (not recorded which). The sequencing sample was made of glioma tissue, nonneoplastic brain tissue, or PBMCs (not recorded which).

The CDR3 nucleotides are TGTGCCAGCAGTTACAGGTTAGCGGGAGAGAGCTCCTACGAGCAGTACTTC. Protein product: CASSYRLAGESSYEQYF. V is TRBV6-6 and J is TRBJ2-7; 9 positions agree with TRBD2. Germline lookup yields CDR1 MNHNY and CDR2 SVGAGI (reference sequence). CDR3 size: 17 residues. Trimming cost V 2 bases and J 0 bases; bases outside gene matches: 8.